This TCR beta chain is from a study of blood T cells in healthy people across ages. The germline gives CDR1 DFQATT, CDR2 SNEGSKA (reference sequence). V lost 3 bases and J lost 7, with 28 bases in between. The CDR3 has 18 residues. It was with a sample-barcoded 5' primer and a J-beta primer mix that a second PCR of roughly 7 to 12 cycles was run. One entry per CDR3 protein results from TCRdb running MiXCR on the 5' RACE reads. This table has hundreds of thousands of distinct CDR3 sequences, roughly 50% appearing once. Sequenced material: blood. The source of this sequence is a man in his forties in good health. The chain recombines TRBV20-1 with TRBJ1-5; a possible D gene is TRBD1 (6 bases). CDR3 sequence: CSASPGGGAGALRQPQHF. The CDR3 DNA follows: TGCAGTGCTAGCCCCGGAGGGGGGGCAGGGGCCCTTAGGCAGCCCCAGCATTTT.